The clone carrying this T cell receptor beta chain turned up a few times. The sample is drawn from a study of CD8 T cells in ankylosing spondylitis. In TCRdb, the 5' RACE reads were re-called with MiXCR into one record per CDR3 protein. This sample carries around 100,000 distinct CDR3 sequences, around 24% of them seen once, and the ten largest clones take roughly an eighth. This CDR3 has 14 residues. The V and J ends lost 6 bases and 8 bases, in that order; junction bases with no gene match: 10. Germline values: CDR1 LNHDA, CDR2 SQIVND (reference sequence). The chain joins TRBV19 to TRBJ2-1, with 7 bases lining up with TRBD1. The sequenced sample consisted of synovial fluid, either unsorted or a sorted T cell fraction (not recorded which). This clonotype was obtained from a male donor with ankylosing spondylitis. CDR3: CASSKQRQGDEQFF. The CDR3 DNA reads as TGTGCCAGTAGCAAACAAAGACAGGGCGATGAGCAGTTCTTC.